Listed below are T cell receptor beta chains from one sample, sequenced in a study of blood T cells in healthy people across ages. TCRdb re-analysed the 5' RACE reads in MiXCR, keeping a single row per CDR3 protein. The sample includes about 1.1 million distinct CDR3 sequences, around two fifths of them seen just once. The sequencing sample was made of blood. These receptors all stem from a man between 18 and 29 years old in good health. The CDR3 runs from the conserved cysteine through the conserved F or W. The D gene is left open where the match is weak. Expanded clones get a size class; other rows say once, few or many, or leave the size out.

D: .; length: 16; J: TRBJ1-4; size: .; V: TRBV3-1; DNA: TGTGCCAGCAGCCAATCCGCCGTTGCCCTCAATGAAAAACTGTTTTTT; CDR3: CASSQSAVALNEKLFF
D: .; length: 14; J: TRBJ1-2; size: few; V: TRBV28; DNA: TGTGCCAGCGGGCCGTGGCAGGGGAACTATGGCTACACCTTC; CDR3: CASGPWQGNYGYTF
D: .; length: 11; J: TRBJ2-3; size: many; V: TRBV20-1; DNA: TGCAGTGCTGGTAGCACAGATACGCAGTATTTT; CDR3: CSAGSTDTQYF
D: .; length: 13; J: TRBJ2-7; size: many; V: TRBV5-5; DNA: TGTGCCAGCAGCTTGGGATCCAACTACGAGCAGTACTTC; CDR3: CASSLGSNYEQYF
D: TRBD1; length: 14; J: TRBJ2-1; size: .; V: TRBV10-3; DNA: TGTGCCATCAGTGAAGGGGGACAGGGGGCTGAGCAGTTCTTC; CDR3: CAISEGGQGAEQFF
D: .; length: 12; J: TRBJ2-4; size: .; V: TRBV6-1; DNA: TGTGCCAGCAGTGAAGGTCGATGGGGGCAGTACTTC; CDR3: CASSEGRWGQYF
D: .; length: 14; J: TRBJ2-1; size: .; V: TRBV20-1; DNA: TGCAGTGCTAGAAGGTGGGACCCCTACAATGAGCAGTTCTTC; CDR3: CSARRWDPYNEQFF
D: .; length: 15; J: TRBJ1-2; size: many; V: TRBV12-3/TRBV12-4; DNA: TGTGCCAGCAGTGCCCCGGGGGAGGGAAACTATGGCTACACCTTC; CDR3: CASSAPGEGNYGYTF
D: TRBD2; length: 17; J: TRBJ2-1; size: .; V: TRBV7-9; DNA: TGTGCCAGTACCTCCGGGACTAGCGGGAGGGCCGAAAATGAGCAGTTCTTC; CDR3: CASTSGTSGRAENEQFF
D: .; length: 16; J: TRBJ1-4; size: few; V: TRBV6-6; DNA: TGTGCCAGCAGTTACTCGAGACAGGAGTATAATGAAAAACTGTTTTTT; CDR3: CASSYSRQEYNEKLFF
D: .; length: 10; J: TRBJ2-1; size: few; V: TRBV20-1; DNA: TGCAGTGCTACCGACAGGAGTATGTTCTTC; CDR3: CSATDRSMFF
D: .; length: 14; J: TRBJ2-7; size: .; V: TRBV2; DNA: TGTGCCAGCAGTGATTTTGTCAGGGAGTACGAGCAGTACTTC; CDR3: CASSDFVREYEQYF
D: .; length: 12; J: TRBJ1-1; size: .; V: TRBV7-2; DNA: TGTGCCAGCAGAGTAGAGAACACTGAAGCTTTCTTT; CDR3: CASRVENTEAFF
D: TRBD2; length: 15; J: TRBJ2-1; size: many; V: TRBV29-1; DNA: TGCAGCGCGGAACCGACTAGCGGGGGGCTCAATGAGCAGTTCTTC; CDR3: CSAEPTSGGLNEQFF
D: .; length: 11; J: TRBJ1-1; size: .; V: TRBV29-1; DNA: TGCAGCGTTGGAAGCCGGACTGAAGCTTTCTTT; CDR3: CSVGSRTEAFF
D: .; length: 14; J: TRBJ1-1; size: few; V: TRBV29-1; DNA: TGCAGCGTTCCGTTCGGCGGGGAGAATACTGAAGCTTTCTTT; CDR3: CSVPFGGENTEAFF
D: .; length: 13; J: TRBJ2-1; size: .; V: TRBV2; DNA: TGTGCCAGCAGTGAAAGAGCGGACAATGAGCAGTTCTTC; CDR3: CASSERADNEQFF
D: .; length: 15; J: TRBJ2-3; size: many; V: TRBV5-1; DNA: TGCGCCAGCAGCTTGGTTCCGGGTTTCACAGATACGCAGTATTTT; CDR3: CASSLVPGFTDTQYF
D: .; length: 14; J: TRBJ1-2; size: .; V: TRBV18; DNA: TGTGCCAGCTCACCAGGGGGCAAGAACTATGGCTACACCTTC; CDR3: CASSPGGKNYGYTF
D: .; length: 15; J: TRBJ2-1; size: .; V: TRBV12-3/TRBV12-4; DNA: TGTGCCAGCAGTGCGCCCCGGGGGATTTACAATGAGCAGTTCTTC; CDR3: CASSAPRGIYNEQFF
D: TRBD2; length: 16; J: TRBJ2-7; size: .; V: TRBV28; DNA: TGTGCCAGCAGTCCGGGACTAGCGGGATCCTCCTACGAGCAGTACTTC; CDR3: CASSPGLAGSSYEQYF
D: .; length: 13; J: TRBJ2-5; size: few; V: TRBV25-1; DNA: TGTGCCACCGCCCTTCCGAGTGGGGAGACCCAGTACTTC; CDR3: CATALPSGETQYF
D: .; length: 12; J: TRBJ2-7; size: few; V: TRBV6-2/TRBV6-3; DNA: TGTGCCAGCAGCCCTCCCAACACCCAGCAGTACTTC; CDR3: CASSPPNTQQYF
D: TRBD2; length: 14; J: TRBJ2-7; size: .; V: TRBV14; DNA: TGTGCCAGCAGCATAGTAGCGGGGTACAATGAGCAGTACTTC; CDR3: CASSIVAGYNEQYF
D: .; length: 17; J: TRBJ2-4; size: .; V: TRBV15; DNA: TGTGCCACCAGCAGAGATAGGGGACTCCTAGCCAAAAACATTCAGTACTTC; CDR3: CATSRDRGLLAKNIQYF
D: .; length: 13; J: TRBJ2-1; size: .; V: TRBV2; DNA: TGTGCCAGCAGTGTGGACGCCGCGGGGGAGCAGTTCTTC; CDR3: CASSVDAAGEQFF
D: TRBD1; length: 12; J: TRBJ1-1; size: .; V: TRBV9; DNA: TGTGCCAGCAGCGTAGGGGACAGGGGACCTTTCTTT; CDR3: CASSVGDRGPFF
D: .; length: 15; J: TRBJ2-3; size: few; V: TRBV5-1; DNA: TGCGCCAGCAGCTTGGATCTGGGGGTCACAGATACGCAGTATTTT; CDR3: CASSLDLGVTDTQYF
D: .; length: 15; J: TRBJ1-2; size: .; V: TRBV12-3/TRBV12-4; DNA: TGTGCCAGCAGTACACTGCCGGACAGTCACTATGGCTACACCTTC; CDR3: CASSTLPDSHYGYTF
D: .; length: 12; J: TRBJ1-6; size: .; V: TRBV6-6; DNA: TGTGCCAGCAGTACAGGGAACTCACCCCCCCACTTT; CDR3: CASSTGNSPPHF
D: .; length: 15; J: TRBJ1-2; size: .; V: TRBV3-1; DNA: TGTGCCAGCAGCCAAGATATCGACAGGAGTTATGGCTACACCTTC; CDR3: CASSQDIDRSYGYTF
D: .; length: 12; J: TRBJ1-2; size: once; V: TRBV12-3/TRBV12-4; DNA: TGTGCCAGCAGTTTAGCGGGGGGGTACTACACCTTC; CDR3: CASSLAGGYYTF
D: .; length: 14; J: TRBJ2-1; size: .; V: TRBV3-1; DNA: TGTGCCAGCAGCCGGGAGCCAGGCTACAATGAGCAGTTCTTC; CDR3: CASSREPGYNEQFF
D: .; length: 11; J: TRBJ2-5; size: few; V: TRBV7-9; DNA: TGTGCCAGCAGCTTAGAAGAGCCGCAGTACTTC; CDR3: CASSLEEPQYF
D: .; length: 15; J: TRBJ2-1; size: few; V: TRBV12-3/TRBV12-4; DNA: TGTGCCAGCAGTCCGAGCGGGTGGGAGTACAATGAGCAGTTCTTC; CDR3: CASSPSGWEYNEQFF
D: .; length: 13; J: TRBJ2-7; size: few; V: TRBV18; DNA: TGTGCCAGCTCACCACAGTCTGGATACGAGCAGTACTTC; CDR3: CASSPQSGYEQYF
D: .; length: 15; J: TRBJ1-1; size: .; V: TRBV29-1; DNA: TGCAGCGTTGATGGAGGGGGGGATCTTGGCACTGAAGCTTTCTTT; CDR3: CSVDGGGDLGTEAFF
D: .; length: 13; J: TRBJ2-7; size: .; V: TRBV10-3; DNA: TGTGCCATCAGTGGAGACGGAGCCTACGAGCAGTACTTC; CDR3: CAISGDGAYEQYF
D: .; length: 15; J: TRBJ1-1; size: .; V: TRBV20-1; DNA: TGCAGTGTCGCCCCGGATGGGAGGGGATACACTGAAGCTTTCTTT; CDR3: CSVAPDGRGYTEAFF
D: .; length: 17; J: TRBJ1-2; size: .; V: TRBV7-2; DNA: TGTGCCAGCAGCCGGTCCCGGGACGGACGTTCGAACTATGGCTACACCTTC; CDR3: CASSRSRDGRSNYGYTF
D: .; length: 17; J: TRBJ2-7; size: .; V: TRBV21-1; DNA: TGTGCCAGCACCCTTGGACTAGCGGGCACTAGCTCCTACGAGCAGTACTTC; CDR3: CASTLGLAGTSSYEQYF
D: .; length: 13; J: TRBJ1-1; size: .; V: TRBV24-1; DNA: TGTGCCACCAGTGATGGGGCGCTAGCTGAAGCTTTCTTT; CDR3: CATSDGALAEAFF
D: TRBD1; length: 15; J: TRBJ1-5; size: .; V: TRBV9; DNA: TGTGCCAGCAGCCCCTGGGACAGCCTTAATCAGCCCCAGCATTTT; CDR3: CASSPWDSLNQPQHF
D: TRBD1; length: 15; J: TRBJ2-3; size: few; V: TRBV27; DNA: TGTGCCAGCGCGTGGACAGGGGGCGCGAGGGATACGCAGTATTTT; CDR3: CASAWTGGARDTQYF
D: .; length: 15; J: TRBJ2-1; size: few; V: TRBV11-1; DNA: TGTGCCAGCAGCCCACGACCGGGAGCCTACAATGAGCAGTTCTTC; CDR3: CASSPRPGAYNEQFF
D: TRBD1; length: 15; J: TRBJ2-1; size: few; V: TRBV20-1; DNA: TGCAGTGCTAGAGGCTACAGGGGAACTGAAAATGAGCAGTTCTTC; CDR3: CSARGYRGTENEQFF
D: .; length: 16; J: TRBJ1-1; size: .; V: TRBV20-1; DNA: TGCAGTGCTAGAGATTTTGGAAGACGGGAGAACACTGAAGCTTTCTTT; CDR3: CSARDFGRRENTEAFF
D: .; length: 13; J: TRBJ2-1; size: few; V: TRBV5-6; DNA: TGTGCCAGCAGGCTCCGGGGGTACGATGAGCAGTTCTTC; CDR3: CASRLRGYDEQFF
D: .; length: 12; J: TRBJ2-5; size: many; V: TRBV20-1; DNA: TGCAGTGCCGACCCCAGCCAAGAGACCCAGTACTTC; CDR3: CSADPSQETQYF
D: .; length: 13; J: TRBJ2-7; size: many; V: TRBV20-1; DNA: TGCAGTGCTAGCCAGGGGAGCTCCTACGAGCAGTACTTC; CDR3: CSASQGSSYEQYF
D: .; length: 15; J: TRBJ2-3; size: .; V: TRBV6-1; DNA: TGTGCCAGCAGTGTGCTAGGTACGCGCACAGATACGCAGTATTTT; CDR3: CASSVLGTRTDTQYF
D: TRBD2; length: 15; J: TRBJ2-1; size: .; V: TRBV7-3; DNA: TGTGCCAGCAGCTTACTGCGGGGGGCTCCTAATGAGCAGTTCTTC; CDR3: CASSLLRGAPNEQFF
D: .; length: 14; J: TRBJ2-7; size: .; V: TRBV5-1; DNA: TGCGCCAGCACCTATGACCCCTCCTACAATGAGCAGTACTTC; CDR3: CASTYDPSYNEQYF
D: TRBD2; length: 15; J: TRBJ2-7; size: .; V: TRBV5-1; DNA: TGCGCCAGCAGCTTAGCGGGGGCGAAAGACTACGAGCAGTACTTC; CDR3: CASSLAGAKDYEQYF
D: .; length: 13; J: TRBJ2-5; size: .; V: TRBV25-1; DNA: TGTGCCAGCAGTGACGGGGGGCTGGAGACCCAGTACTTC; CDR3: CASSDGGLETQYF
D: .; length: 15; J: TRBJ2-1; size: .; V: TRBV6-2/TRBV6-3; DNA: TGTGCCAGCAGTCCGAACAACGCCGGGGACAATGAGCAGTTCTTC; CDR3: CASSPNNAGDNEQFF
D: .; length: 15; J: TRBJ1-2; size: .; V: TRBV7-2; DNA: TGTGCCAGCAGCTTAGCCGGGGGCGCGGACTATGGCTACACCTTC; CDR3: CASSLAGGADYGYTF
D: TRBD1; length: 17; J: TRBJ1-3; size: .; V: TRBV27; DNA: TGTGCCAGCAGTTTAGGGACAGGGCCGTTGTCCGGAAACACCATATATTTT; CDR3: CASSLGTGPLSGNTIYF
D: .; length: 11; J: TRBJ2-1; size: many; V: TRBV4-1; DNA: TGCGCCACTGGATTTAACAATGAGCAGTTCTTC; CDR3: CATGFNNEQFF